The 6 T cell receptor beta chains below come from one sample, sequenced in a study of beta chain features in type 1 diabetes. Study observations and caveats: TCRB CDR3s from Type 1 diabetes patients were moderately but significantly shorter in all four CD4+ subsets.

Their specific antigens are unknown. Of the isolated RNA, all was reverse transcribed, and so the sequenced material was expressed TCRB transcripts. Here immunoSEQ multiplex PCR was the method, and the copy in TCRdb shows in-frame clones only, minus some. This table has around 250,000 clones, over 11% appearing once. Sequences were obtained from naive CD4+ T cells from blood. The receptors come from a man aged 25 to 40 with type 1 diabetes.

The chain joins TRBV7-2 to TRBJ1-1, with TRBD1 identical over 9 bases. V lost 5 bases, J lost 4 bases, and 2 bases stayed unmatched. CDR3 length: 13 amino acids. Germline assignment: CDR1 SGHTA and CDR2 FQGNSA. CDR3 sequence: CASSAQGATEAFF. CDR3 DNA sequence: TGTGCCAGCAGCGCACAGGGGGCCACTGAAGCTTTCTTT.

In this sample, this clone turned up a few times. The V and J genes are TRBV7-9 and TRBJ1-2; TRBD1 agrees at 8 bases. This CDR3 has 14 amino acids. Germline V gene data show CDR1 as SEHNR and CDR2 as FQNEAQ (reference sequence). The V gene end was trimmed by 5 bases and the J gene end by 7 bases; junction bases not matched to a gene: 9. The CDR3 DNA sequence: TGTGCCAGCAGCCTAACCCGGACAGGGAGTGGCTACACCTTC. This encodes CASSLTRTGSGYTF.

Here the CDR3 reads CATKTGNTEAFF. The CDR3 region has the DNA TGTGCCACAAAAACTGGGAACACTGAAGCTTTCTTT. The V gene is TRBV7-9, the J gene TRBJ1-1; D gene ambiguous. Germline CDR1 is SEHNR and CDR2 is FQNEAQ (reference sequence). Trimming removed 10 bases from V and 1 base from J, with 10 bases in between. The CDR3 has 12 amino acids.

This chain links TRBV28 with TRBJ1-1; 7 nucleotides agree with TRBD1. Germline V lookup: CDR1 MDHEN, CDR2 SYDVKM. V was clipped by 6 bases and J by 4 bases; unmatched bases: 8. This CDR3 has 14 residues. CDR3 sequence: CASSSNSGGTEAFF. For the CDR3, the DNA is TGTGCCAGCAGCTCGAACTCAGGGGGCACTGAAGCTTTCTTT.

This clone was seen more than once but under ten times. The chain has TRBV28 and TRBJ1-1; D may be TRBD1 (6 bases). V was cut by 5 bases and J by 6 bases, with 19 bases left in between. The CDR3 runs to 15 residues. Per the germline V gene, CDR1 is MDHEN and CDR2 is SYDVKM. The CDR3 protein is CASSAGTLLMAEAFF. The CDR3 region has the DNA TGTGCCAGCAGTGCCGGGACATTGTTAATGGCTGAAGCTTTCTTT. The full variable domain, with the rest looked up from reference TRBV28 and TRBJ1-1, is DVKVTQSSRYLVKRTGEKVFLECVQDMDHENMFWYRQDPGLGLRLIYFSYDVKMKEKGDIPEGYSVSREKKERFSLILESASTNQTSMYLCASSAGTLLMAEAFFGQGTRLTVV.

The rearrangement joins TRBV5-1 to TRBJ2-1; D remains ambiguous. The length of the CDR3 is 15 residues. The V gene's germline CDR1 is SGHRS and CDR2 YFSETQ. Trimming cost V 1 base and J 2 bases, with 10 bases left between them. The CDR3 loop reads CASSLSDSPYNEQFF. CDR3 coding DNA: TGCGCCAGCAGCTTGTCCGATAGCCCCTACAATGAGCAGTTCTTC. Supplemented by reference TRBV5-1 and TRBJ2-1, the full variable domain reads KAGVTQTPRYLIKTRGQQVTLSCSPISGHRSVSWYQQTPGQGLQFLFEYFSETQRNKGNFPGRFSGRQFSNSRSEMNVSTLELGDSALYLCASSLSDSPYNEQFFGPGTRLTVL.